Below are 10 T cell receptor beta chains sequenced from a single sample in a study of blood T cells in healthy people across ages. With a J-beta primer mix and a sample-barcoded 5' primer, a second PCR ran about 7 to 12 cycles. TCRdb ran MiXCR on the 5' RACE reads and lists one entry per CDR3 protein. The profile shows more than 650,000 distinct CDR3 sequences, approximately 55% of them singletons. The sample comprised blood. All receptors come from a man at least 80 years old in good health.

V usage is TRBV9 and J usage is TRBJ2-5; TRBD2 aligns across 10 bases. V was clipped by 3 bases and J by 12 bases; unmatched bases: 20. This CDR3 is 17 amino acids long. Germline CDR1 and CDR2: SGDLS and YYNGEE. The CDR3 region is CASSARGVRTSGDGEYF. For the CDR3, the DNA is TGTGCCAGCAGCGCGAGGGGGGTGAGGACTAGCGGAGACGGGGAGTACTTC. Full variable domain (remainder filled in from reference TRBV9 and TRBJ2-5): DSGVTQTPKHLITATGQRVTLRCSPRSGDLSVYWYQQSLDQGLQFLIQYYNGEERAKGNILERFSAQQFPDLHSELNLSSLELGDSALYFCASSARGVRTSGDGEYFGPGTRLLVL.

V usage is TRBV2 and J usage is TRBJ2-2; a weak D match, TRBD1 (6 bases). Germline V lookup: CDR1 SNHLY, CDR2 FYNNEI. V was pared by 6 bases and J by 2 bases, with 10 bases between. The CDR3 consists of 14 residues. For the CDR3, the DNA is TGTGCCAGCAGACAGGGCCGAAACACCGGGGAGCTGTTTTTT. It is translated as CASRQGRNTGELFF.

V is TRBV7-6 and J is TRBJ2-3; D possibly corresponds to TRBD1 (5 bases). CDR1 is SGHVS, CDR2 FNYEAQ, per germline. The CDR3 is made up of 17 amino acids. V dropped 5 bases and J dropped 4 bases, with 22 bases sitting between them. CDR3 in amino acids: CASSPQFSQGFADTQYF. CDR3 nucleotides: TGTGCCAGCAGCCCGCAATTCTCTCAGGGTTTTGCAGATACGCAGTATTTT.

The rearrangement joins TRBV7-8 to TRBJ2-3; possible D gene TRBD2, 6 bases. V was pared by 10 bases and J by 4 bases, with 24 bases between. The CDR3 spans 16 residues. Germline V CDR1 and CDR2: SGHVS, FQNEAQ. The CDR3 reads CAIGPGDFGRPDTQYF. In nucleotides, the CDR3 is TGTGCCATAGGGCCCGGGGATTTCGGGAGACCAGATACGCAGTATTTT.

This chain uses TRBV6-1 with TRBJ1-2; D uncertain. In germline, CDR1 is MNHNS, CDR2 SASEGT. V gave up 7 bases and J gave up 4 bases, with 7 bases separating them. The CDR3 has 11 amino acids. The CDR3 is CASTELYGYTF. CDR3 coding DNA: TGTGCCAGCACCGAGCTCTATGGCTACACCTTC.

The CDR3 is CSAWRGANNEQFF. The DNA of the CDR3 is TGCAGTGCTTGGCGGGGGGCGAATAATGAGCAGTTCTTC. This chain links TRBV20-1 with TRBJ2-1; 8 bases match TRBD2. Germline V gene sequence: CDR1 DFQATT, CDR2 SNEGSKA (reference sequence). V lost 5 bases and J lost 7; bases outside the gene matches: 7. The CDR3 length is 13 residues.

This clonotype was counted only a few times. The CDR3 bases are TGCAGTGCTAGTATCCCACGGGGATCGAACACTGAAGCTTTCTTT. This gives the protein CSASIPRGSNTEAFF. This chain connects TRBV20-1 to TRBJ1-1; no clear D gene. With 3 bases removed from V and 1 base from J, the gap between germline ends came to 15 bases. CDR1 is DFQATT, CDR2 SNEGSKA, per germline (reference sequence). This CDR3 has 15 amino acids.

This chain joins TRBV20-1 and TRBJ2-1; D perhaps matches TRBD2 (6 bases). Germline CDR1 and CDR2: DFQATT and SNEGSKA (reference sequence). CDR3 size: 14 residues. The germline V and J ends were trimmed by 3 bases and 4 bases, with 13 bases remaining between them. The CDR3 reads CSASATSLYNEQFF. Written as DNA, the CDR3 is TGCAGTGCTAGCGCCACTAGCCTTTACAATGAGCAGTTCTTC.

This chain joins TRBV15 and TRBJ1-2; 8 bases align to TRBD1. Germline trimming cut 1 base from V and 2 bases from J; bases unmatched to any gene: 3. This CDR3 is built from 15 residues. Germline V lookup: CDR1 LNHNV, CDR2 YYDKDF (reference sequence). The CDR3 sequence: CATSRGTGLNYGYTF. In nucleotides, the CDR3 is TGTGCCACCAGCAGAGGGACAGGGTTAAACTATGGCTACACCTTC.

V is TRBV7-8 and J is TRBJ2-1; no clear D. With 2 bases removed from V and 5 bases from J, the gap between germline ends came to 13 bases. Germline-derived CDR1 and CDR2 are SGHVS and FQNEAQ. CDR3 length equals 15 residues. CDR3 sequence (DNA): TGTGCCAGCAGCTTACTTGGTACGAGAAACAATGAGCAGTTCTTC. It is translated as CASSLLGTRNNEQFF.